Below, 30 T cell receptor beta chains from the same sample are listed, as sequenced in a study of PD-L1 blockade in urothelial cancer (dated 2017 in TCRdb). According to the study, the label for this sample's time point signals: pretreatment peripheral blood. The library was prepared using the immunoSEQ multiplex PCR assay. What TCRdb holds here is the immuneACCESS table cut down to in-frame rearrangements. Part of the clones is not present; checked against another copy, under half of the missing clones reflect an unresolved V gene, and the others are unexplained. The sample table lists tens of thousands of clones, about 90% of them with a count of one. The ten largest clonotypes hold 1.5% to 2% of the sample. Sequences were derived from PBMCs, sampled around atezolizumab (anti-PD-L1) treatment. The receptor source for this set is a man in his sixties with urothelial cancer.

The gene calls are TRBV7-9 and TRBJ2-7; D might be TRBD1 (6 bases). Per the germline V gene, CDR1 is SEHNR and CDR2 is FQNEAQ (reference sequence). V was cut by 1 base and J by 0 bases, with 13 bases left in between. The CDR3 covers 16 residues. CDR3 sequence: CASSLGPGVSSYEQYF. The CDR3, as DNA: TGTGCCAGCAGCTTAGGTCCAGGGGTGAGCTCCTACGAGCAGTACTTC.

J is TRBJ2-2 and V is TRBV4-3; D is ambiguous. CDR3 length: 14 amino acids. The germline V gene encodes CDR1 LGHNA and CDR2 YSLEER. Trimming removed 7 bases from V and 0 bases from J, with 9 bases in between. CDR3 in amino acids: CASKRVANTGELFF. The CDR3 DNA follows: TGCGCCAGCAAACGAGTCGCGAACACCGGGGAGCTGTTTTTT.

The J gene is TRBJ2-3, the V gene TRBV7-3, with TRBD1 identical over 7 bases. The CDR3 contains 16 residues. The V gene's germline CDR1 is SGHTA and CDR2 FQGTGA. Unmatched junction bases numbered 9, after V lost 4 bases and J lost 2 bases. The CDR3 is CASSSMRGQNTDTQYF. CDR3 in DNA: TGTGCCAGCAGCTCCATGAGGGGGCAGAACACAGATACGCAGTATTTT.

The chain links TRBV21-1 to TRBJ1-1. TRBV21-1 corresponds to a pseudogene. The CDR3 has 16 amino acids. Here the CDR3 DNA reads TGTGCCAGCAGCAAAGAGAACGAGGAGGTGAACACTGAAGCTTTCTTT. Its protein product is CASSKENEEVNTEAFF.

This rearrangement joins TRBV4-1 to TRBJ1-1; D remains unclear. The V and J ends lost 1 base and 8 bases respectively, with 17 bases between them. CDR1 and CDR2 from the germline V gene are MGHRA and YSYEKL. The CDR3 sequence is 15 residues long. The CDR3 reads CASSQGVVGREEAFF. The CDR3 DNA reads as TGCGCCAGCAGCCAAGGAGTCGTAGGGAGGGAGGAAGCTTTCTTT.

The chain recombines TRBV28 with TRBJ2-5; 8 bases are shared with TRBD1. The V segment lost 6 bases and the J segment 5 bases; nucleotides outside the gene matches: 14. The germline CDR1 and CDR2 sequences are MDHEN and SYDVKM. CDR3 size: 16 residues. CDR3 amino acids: CASRLRTRQGSETQYF. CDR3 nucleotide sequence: TGTGCCAGCAGACTAAGAACAAGACAGGGGTCGGAGACCCAGTACTTC.

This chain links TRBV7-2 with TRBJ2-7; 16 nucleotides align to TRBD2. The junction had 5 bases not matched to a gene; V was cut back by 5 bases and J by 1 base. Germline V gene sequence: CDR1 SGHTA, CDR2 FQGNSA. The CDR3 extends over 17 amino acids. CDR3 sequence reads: CASSPGLAGGASYEQYF. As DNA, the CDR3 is TGTGCCAGCAGCCCGGGACTAGCGGGAGGGGCATCCTACGAGCAGTACTTC.

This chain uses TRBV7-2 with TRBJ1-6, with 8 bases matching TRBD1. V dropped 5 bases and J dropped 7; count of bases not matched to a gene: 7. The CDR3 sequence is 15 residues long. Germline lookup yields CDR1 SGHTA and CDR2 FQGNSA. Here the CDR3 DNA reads TGTGCCAGCAGCGTCAGGACAGGGATAAATTCACCCCTCCACTTT. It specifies CASSVRTGINSPLHF.

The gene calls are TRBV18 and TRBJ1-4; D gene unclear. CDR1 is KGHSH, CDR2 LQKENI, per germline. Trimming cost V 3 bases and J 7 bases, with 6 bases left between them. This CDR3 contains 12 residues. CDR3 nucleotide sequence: TGTGCCAGCTCACCCCGGGGTGAAAAACTGTTTTTT. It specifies CASSPRGEKLFF.

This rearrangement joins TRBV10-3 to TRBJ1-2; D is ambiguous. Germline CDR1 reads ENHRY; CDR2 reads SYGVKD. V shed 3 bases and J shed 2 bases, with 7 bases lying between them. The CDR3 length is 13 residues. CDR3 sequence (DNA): TGTGCCATCAGTGAAGGACTGAACTATGGCTACACCTTC. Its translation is CAISEGLNYGYTF.

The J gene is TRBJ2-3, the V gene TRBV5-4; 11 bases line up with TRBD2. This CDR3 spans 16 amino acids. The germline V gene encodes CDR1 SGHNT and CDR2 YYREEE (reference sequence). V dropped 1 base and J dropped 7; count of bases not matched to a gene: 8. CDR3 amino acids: CASSLFSGTSGNTQYF. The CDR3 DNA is TGTGCCAGCAGCTTGTTTTCGGGGACTAGCGGAAATACGCAGTATTTT.

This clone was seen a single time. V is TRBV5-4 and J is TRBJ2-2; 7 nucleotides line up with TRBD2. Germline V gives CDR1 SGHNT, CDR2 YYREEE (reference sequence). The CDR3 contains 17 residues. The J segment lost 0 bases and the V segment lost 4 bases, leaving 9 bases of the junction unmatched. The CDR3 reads CASSRRGGGSNTGELFF. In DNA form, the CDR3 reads TGTGCCAGCAGCCGCCGGGGCGGGGGATCGAACACCGGGGAGCTGTTTTTT.

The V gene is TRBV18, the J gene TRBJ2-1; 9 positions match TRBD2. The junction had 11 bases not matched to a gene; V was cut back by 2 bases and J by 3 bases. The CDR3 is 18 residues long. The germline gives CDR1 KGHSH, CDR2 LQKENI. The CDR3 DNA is TGTGCCAGCTCACCAGCGGGAGGGCCCATCACACTCTACAATGAGCAGTTCTTC. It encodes CASSPAGGPITLYNEQFF. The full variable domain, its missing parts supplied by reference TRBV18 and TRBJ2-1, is NAGVMQNPRHLVRRRGQEARLRCSPMKGHSHVYWYRQLPEEGLKFMVYLQKENIIDESGMPKERFSAEFPKEGPSILRIQQVVRGDSAAYFCASSPAGGPITLYNEQFFGPGTRLTVL.

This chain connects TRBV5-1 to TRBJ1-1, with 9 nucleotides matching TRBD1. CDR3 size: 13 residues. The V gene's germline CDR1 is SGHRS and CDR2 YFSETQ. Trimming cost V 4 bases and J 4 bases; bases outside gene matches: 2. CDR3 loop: CASSMTGGTEAFF. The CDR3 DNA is TGCGCCAGCAGCATGACAGGGGGCACTGAAGCTTTCTTT.

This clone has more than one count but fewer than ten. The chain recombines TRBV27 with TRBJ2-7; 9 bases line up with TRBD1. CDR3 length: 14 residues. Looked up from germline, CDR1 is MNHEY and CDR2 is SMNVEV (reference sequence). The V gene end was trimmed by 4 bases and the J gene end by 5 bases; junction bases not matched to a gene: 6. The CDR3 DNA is TGTGCCAGCAGTTCGTACAGGGGGCATCACGAGCAGTACTTC. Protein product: CASSSYRGHHEQYF.

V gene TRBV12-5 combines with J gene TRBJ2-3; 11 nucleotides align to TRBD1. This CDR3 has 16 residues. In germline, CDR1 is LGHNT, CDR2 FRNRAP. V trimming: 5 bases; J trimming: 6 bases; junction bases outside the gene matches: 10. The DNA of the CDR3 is TGTGCTAGTGGTAGACCCGGGACAGGGGGTTCGGATACGCAGTATTTT. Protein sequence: CASGRPGTGGSDTQYF.

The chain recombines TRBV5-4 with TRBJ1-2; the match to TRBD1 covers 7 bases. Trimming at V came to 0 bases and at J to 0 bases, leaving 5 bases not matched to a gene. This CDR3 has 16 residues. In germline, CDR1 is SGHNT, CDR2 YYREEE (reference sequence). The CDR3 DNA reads TGTGCCAGCAGCTTGGTGAACAGGGGAGCTAACTATGGCTACACCTTC. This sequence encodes CASSLVNRGANYGYTF.

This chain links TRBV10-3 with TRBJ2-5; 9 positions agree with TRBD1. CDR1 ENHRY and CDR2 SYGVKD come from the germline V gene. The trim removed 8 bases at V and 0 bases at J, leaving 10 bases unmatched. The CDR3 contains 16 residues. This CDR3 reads CAISSSGTGNQETQYF. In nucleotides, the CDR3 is TGTGCCATCTCGTCATCCGGGACAGGGAACCAAGAGACCCAGTACTTC.

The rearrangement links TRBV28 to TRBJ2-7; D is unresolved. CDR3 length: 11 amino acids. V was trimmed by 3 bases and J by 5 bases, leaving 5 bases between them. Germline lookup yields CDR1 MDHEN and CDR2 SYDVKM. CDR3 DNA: TGTGCCAGCAGTTTTCTTAACGAGCAGTACTTC. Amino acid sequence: CASSFLNEQYF.

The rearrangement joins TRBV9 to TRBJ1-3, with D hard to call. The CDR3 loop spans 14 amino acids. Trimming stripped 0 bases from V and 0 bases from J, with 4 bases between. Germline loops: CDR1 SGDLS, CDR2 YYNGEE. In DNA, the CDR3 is TGTGCCAGCAGCGTAGCTCCCTCTGGAAACACCATATATTTT. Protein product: CASSVAPSGNTIYF.

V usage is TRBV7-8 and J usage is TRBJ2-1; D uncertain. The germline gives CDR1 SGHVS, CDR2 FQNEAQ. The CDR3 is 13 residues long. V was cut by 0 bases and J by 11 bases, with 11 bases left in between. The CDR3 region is CASSLATAGQQFF. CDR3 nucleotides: TGTGCCAGCAGCTTAGCCACAGCAGGCCAGCAGTTCTTC.

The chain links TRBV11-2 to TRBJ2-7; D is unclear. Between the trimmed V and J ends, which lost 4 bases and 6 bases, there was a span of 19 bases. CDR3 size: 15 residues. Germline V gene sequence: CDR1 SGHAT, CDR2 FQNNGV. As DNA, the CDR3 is TGTGCCAGCAGCTCCTTCCGCGGTGGCATCGGCGAGCAGTACTTC. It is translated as CASSSFRGGIGEQYF.

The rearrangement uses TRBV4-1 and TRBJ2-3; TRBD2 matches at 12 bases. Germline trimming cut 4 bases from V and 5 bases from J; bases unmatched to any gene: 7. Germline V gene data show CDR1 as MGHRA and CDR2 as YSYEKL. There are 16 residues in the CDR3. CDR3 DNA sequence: TGCGCCAGCAGCCCCCTCGCACTAGCGGGGGGAGATACGCAGTATTTT. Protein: CASSPLALAGGDTQYF.

The CDR3 reads CASSLSGTDQFF. The CDR3 bases are TGTGCCAGCAGCTTGTCCGGGACAGACCAGTTCTTC. The chain recombines TRBV5-6 with TRBJ2-1; 7 nucleotides match TRBD1. CDR1 is SGHDT, CDR2 YYEEEE, per germline. V trimming: 1 base; J trimming: 13 bases; junction bases outside the gene matches: 5. The CDR3 runs 12 residues.

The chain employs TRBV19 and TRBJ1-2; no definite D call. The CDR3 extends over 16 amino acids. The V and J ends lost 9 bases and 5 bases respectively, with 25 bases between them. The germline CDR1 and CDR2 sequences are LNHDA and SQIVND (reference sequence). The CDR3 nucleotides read TGTGCCAGCAACGAACAGACGGCCCGCGCTTGGTATGGCTACACCTTC. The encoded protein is CASNEQTARAWYGYTF.

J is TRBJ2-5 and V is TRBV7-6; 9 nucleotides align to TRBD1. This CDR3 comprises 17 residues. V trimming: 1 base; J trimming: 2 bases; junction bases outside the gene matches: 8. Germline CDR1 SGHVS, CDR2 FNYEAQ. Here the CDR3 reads CASSLGSLGQGQETQYF. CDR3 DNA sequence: TGTGCCAGCAGCTTAGGGTCGCTGGGACAGGGTCAAGAGACCCAGTACTTC.

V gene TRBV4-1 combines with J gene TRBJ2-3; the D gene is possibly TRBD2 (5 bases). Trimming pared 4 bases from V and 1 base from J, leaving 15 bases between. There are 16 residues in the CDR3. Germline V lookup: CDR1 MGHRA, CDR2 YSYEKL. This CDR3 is CASSPSEGFGTDTQYF. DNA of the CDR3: TGCGCCAGCAGCCCCTCCGAGGGTTTTGGCACAGATACGCAGTATTTT.

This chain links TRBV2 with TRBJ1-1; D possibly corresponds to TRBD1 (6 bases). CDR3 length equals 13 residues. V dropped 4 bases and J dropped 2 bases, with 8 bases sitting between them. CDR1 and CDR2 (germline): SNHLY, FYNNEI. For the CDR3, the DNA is TGTGCCAGCAGTGCGGACAGAAACACTGAAGCTTTCTTT. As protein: CASSADRNTEAFF.

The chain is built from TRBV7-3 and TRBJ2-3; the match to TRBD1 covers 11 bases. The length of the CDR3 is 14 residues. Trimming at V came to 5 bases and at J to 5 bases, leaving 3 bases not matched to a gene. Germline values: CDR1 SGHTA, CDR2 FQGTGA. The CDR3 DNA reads TGTGCCAGCAGCCTCGGGACAGGGGGAGATACGCAGTATTTT. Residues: CASSLGTGGDTQYF.

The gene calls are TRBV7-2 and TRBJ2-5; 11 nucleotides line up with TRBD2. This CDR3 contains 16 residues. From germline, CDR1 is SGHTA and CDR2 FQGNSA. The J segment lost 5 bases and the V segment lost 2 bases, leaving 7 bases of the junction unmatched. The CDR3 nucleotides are TGTGCCAGCAGCTTACCTTTGACTAGCGGGACGGAGACCCAGTACTTC. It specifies CASSLPLTSGTETQYF.